These 13 T cell receptor beta chains originate from one sample sequenced in a study of OX40 agonist ivuxolimab in advanced cancers. The protocol was immunoSEQ multiplex PCR, while the TCRdb copy is restricted to in-frame clones and leaves out a portion. The table lists about 60,000 clones, 85% to 90% of them singletons. The material sequenced was CD4+ or CD8+ T cells sorted from blood, taken in a trial of the OX40 agonist ivuxolimab. All receptors come from an adult with an advanced solid tumor such as melanoma, head and neck, liver or kidney cancer.

V is TRBV4-1 and J is TRBJ2-3; TRBD1 matches 12 bases. Germline values: CDR1 MGHRA, CDR2 YSYEKL. With 0 bases clipped from V and 4 bases from J, the junction kept 8 bases outside the gene matches. There are 18 residues in the CDR3. The DNA for the CDR3 is TGCGCCAGCAGCCAAGAGAGTGGGGACAGGGGGCTTGCAGATACGCAGTATTTT. It codes for CASSQESGDRGLADTQYF.

The chain couples TRBV5-1 to TRBJ2-6, with D unclear. The CDR3 consists of 15 residues. Per germline, CDR1 SGHRS and CDR2 YFSETQ. V dropped 4 bases and J dropped 1 base, with 9 bases sitting between them. The CDR3 nucleotides are TGCGCCAGCAGCCCTATCTTATCTGGGGCCAACGTCCTGACTTTC. Translating it yields CASSPILSGANVLTF.

This chain links TRBV15 with TRBJ2-5; the match to TRBD1 covers 12 bases. Germline CDR1 is LNHNV and CDR2 is YYDKDF (reference sequence). Trimming cost V 2 bases and J 0 bases; bases outside gene matches: 13. The CDR3 consists of 20 residues. CDR3 sequence reads: CATSRLRDRGRPRYQETQYF. CDR3 DNA sequence: TGTGCCACCAGCAGACTACGGGACAGGGGGCGCCCCCGATACCAAGAGACCCAGTACTTC.

The chain couples TRBV28 to TRBJ1-4; the D is unclear. Trimming removed 6 bases from V and 10 bases from J, with 6 bases in between. There are 10 residues in the CDR3. Germline V gene data show CDR1 as MDHEN and CDR2 as SYDVKM. The DNA for the CDR3 is TGTGCCAGCAGCCGGGTAAAACTGTTTTTT. Protein: CASSRVKLFF.

The V gene is TRBV7-9, the J gene TRBJ1-6; a weak D match, TRBD1 (6 bases). With 0 bases removed from V and 9 bases from J, the gap between germline ends came to 15 bases. The CDR3 totals 16 residues. CDR1 is SEHNR, CDR2 FQNEAQ, per germline (reference sequence). The CDR3 loop is CASSLAHPGVGSPLHF. In DNA, the CDR3 is TGTGCCAGCAGCTTAGCCCATCCAGGGGTAGGTTCACCCCTCCACTTT.

This chain uses TRBV7-6 with TRBJ2-3; D is perhaps TRBD1 (5 bases). This CDR3 has 15 amino acids. V gave up 5 bases and J gave up 0 bases, with 12 bases separating them. Germline CDR1 SGHVS, CDR2 FNYEAQ. For the CDR3, the DNA is TGTGCCAGCAGCCTGACAGTTACTAGCACAGATACGCAGTATTTT. Translated, it gives CASSLTVTSTDTQYF.

The V call is TRBV11-3, the J call TRBJ2-1, with 8 bases aligning to TRBD2. The CDR3 runs to 17 residues. CDR1 is SGHNT and CDR2 is YENEEA in the germline V gene. The V segment lost 0 bases and the J segment 0 bases; nucleotides outside the gene matches: 4. The CDR3 region is CASSLDLAGGSYNEQFF. The CDR3 DNA reads as TGTGCCAGCAGCTTAGATCTCGCGGGGGGCTCCTACAATGAGCAGTTCTTC.

The V gene is TRBV28, the J gene TRBJ2-6; no clear D. The CDR3 totals 13 residues. The germline V gene has CDR1 MDHEN and CDR2 SYDVKM. V was shortened by 7 bases and J by 4 bases, with 8 bases between the two germline ends. This CDR3 reads CASISVGANVLTF. CDR3 bases: TGTGCCAGCATTTCTGTAGGGGCCAACGTCCTGACTTTC.

This sequence joins TRBV28 and TRBJ1-1, with D tentatively TRBD1 (5 bases). Trimming stripped 1 base from V and 8 bases from J, with 8 bases between. Germline V CDR1 and CDR2: MDHEN, SYDVKM. The CDR3 is 12 amino acids. DNA of the CDR3: TGTGCCAGCAGTTTATTCGGGGGAGAAGCTTTCTTT. It codes for CASSLFGGEAFF.

The chain is built from TRBV7-6 and TRBJ2-3; a weak D match, TRBD2 (5 bases). V gave up 1 base and J gave up 0 bases, with 8 bases separating them. Germline values: CDR1 SGHVS, CDR2 FNYEAQ. There are 15 residues in the CDR3. The CDR3 DNA follows: TGTGCCAGCAGCTTAGTCGGCGGGAGCACAGATACGCAGTATTTT. Residues: CASSLVGGSTDTQYF.

The genes are TRBV18 and TRBJ1-2; tentative D call: TRBD1 (5 bases). The germline gives CDR1 KGHSH, CDR2 LQKENI. This CDR3 has 13 residues. V was shortened by 3 bases and J by 6 bases, with 11 bases between the two germline ends. CDR3 coding DNA: TGTGCCAGCTCACCGGCGACAGTGGATGGCTACACCTTC. Translation gives CASSPATVDGYTF. Full variable domain (remainder filled in from reference TRBV18 and TRBJ1-2): NAGVMQNPRHLVRRRGQEARLRCSPMKGHSHVYWYRQLPEEGLKFMVYLQKENIIDESGMPKERFSAEFPKEGPSILRIQQVVRGDSAAYFCASSPATVDGYTFGSGTRLTVV.

The chain combines TRBV7-9 with TRBJ2-6; D perhaps matches TRBD2 (5 bases). There are 13 residues in the CDR3. Looked up from germline, CDR1 is SEHNR and CDR2 is FQNEAQ (reference sequence). V was trimmed by 0 bases and J by 10 bases, leaving 7 bases between them. CDR3 in amino acids: CASSLAGSNVLTF. The CDR3 nucleotides are TGTGCCAGCAGCTTAGCAGGGAGTAACGTCCTGACTTTC.

The chain employs TRBV19 and TRBJ2-5; D possibly corresponds to TRBD2 (7 bases). V lost 10 bases, J lost 5 bases, and 17 bases lay in between. CDR1 LNHDA and CDR2 SQIVND come from the germline V gene (reference sequence). The CDR3 runs 13 residues. This CDR3 is CATQRGAKETQYF. DNA of the CDR3: TGTGCCACCCAACGGGGGGCGAAGGAGACCCAGTACTTC. Filled out from reference TRBV19 and TRBJ2-5, the complete variable domain reads DGGITQSPKYLFRKEGQNVTLSCEQNLNHDAMYWYRQDPGQGLRLIYYSQIVNDFQKGDIAEGYSVSREKKESFPLTVTSAQKNPTAFYLCATQRGAKETQYFGPGTRLLVL.